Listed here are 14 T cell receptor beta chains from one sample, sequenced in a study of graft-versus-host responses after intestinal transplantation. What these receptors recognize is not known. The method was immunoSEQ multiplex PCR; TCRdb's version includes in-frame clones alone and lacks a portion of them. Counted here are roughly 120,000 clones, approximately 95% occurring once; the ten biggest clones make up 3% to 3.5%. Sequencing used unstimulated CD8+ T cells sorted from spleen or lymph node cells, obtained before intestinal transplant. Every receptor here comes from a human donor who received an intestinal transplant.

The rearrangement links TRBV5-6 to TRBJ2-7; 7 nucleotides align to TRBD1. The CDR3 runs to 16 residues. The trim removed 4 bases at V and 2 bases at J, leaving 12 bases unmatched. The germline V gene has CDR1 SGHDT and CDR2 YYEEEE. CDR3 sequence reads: CASSALTGAFAYEQYF. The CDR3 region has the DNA TGTGCCAGCAGCGCCTTAACAGGGGCCTTCGCCTACGAGCAGTACTTC.

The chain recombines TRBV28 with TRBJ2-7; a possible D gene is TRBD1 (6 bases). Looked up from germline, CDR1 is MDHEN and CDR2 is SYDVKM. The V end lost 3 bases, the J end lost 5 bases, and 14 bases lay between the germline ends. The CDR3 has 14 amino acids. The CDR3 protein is CASSFVGAGDEQYF. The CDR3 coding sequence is TGTGCCAGCAGTTTTGTGGGGGCAGGGGACGAGCAGTACTTC.

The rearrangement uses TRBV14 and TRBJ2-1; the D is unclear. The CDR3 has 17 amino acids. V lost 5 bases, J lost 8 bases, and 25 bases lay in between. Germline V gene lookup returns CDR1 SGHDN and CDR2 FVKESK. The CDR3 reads CASSERDGRPIDHEQFF. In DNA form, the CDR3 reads TGTGCCAGCAGCGAAAGGGATGGCCGCCCAATTGACCATGAGCAGTTCTTC.

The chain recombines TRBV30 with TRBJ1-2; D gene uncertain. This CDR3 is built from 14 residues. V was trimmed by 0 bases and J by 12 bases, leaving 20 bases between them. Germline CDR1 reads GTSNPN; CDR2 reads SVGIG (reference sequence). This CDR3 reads CAWSVRSEQYRHTF. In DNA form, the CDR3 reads TGTGCCTGGAGTGTAAGGTCCGAGCAGTATCGTCACACCTTC.

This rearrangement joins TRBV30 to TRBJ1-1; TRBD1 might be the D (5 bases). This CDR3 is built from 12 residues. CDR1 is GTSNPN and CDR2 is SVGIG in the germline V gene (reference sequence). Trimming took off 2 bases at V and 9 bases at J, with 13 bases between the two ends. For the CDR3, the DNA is TGTGCCTGGAGTTGGGGCTCCCTTAAAGCTTTCTTT. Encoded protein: CAWSWGSLKAFF. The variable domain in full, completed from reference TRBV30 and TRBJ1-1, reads SQTIHQWPATLVQPVGSPLSLECTVEGTSNPNLYWYRQAAGRGLQLLFYSVGIGQISSEVPQNLSASRPQDRQFILSSKKLLLSDSGFYLCAWSWGSLKAFFGQGTRLTVV.

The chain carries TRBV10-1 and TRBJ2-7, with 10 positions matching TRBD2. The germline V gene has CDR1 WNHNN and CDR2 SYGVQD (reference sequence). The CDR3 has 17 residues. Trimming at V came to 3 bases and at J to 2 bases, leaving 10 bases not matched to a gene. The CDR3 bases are TGCGCCAGCAGTGAATGGGCTAGCGGGAGCCTGACCTACGAGCAGTACTTC. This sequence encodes CASSEWASGSLTYEQYF.

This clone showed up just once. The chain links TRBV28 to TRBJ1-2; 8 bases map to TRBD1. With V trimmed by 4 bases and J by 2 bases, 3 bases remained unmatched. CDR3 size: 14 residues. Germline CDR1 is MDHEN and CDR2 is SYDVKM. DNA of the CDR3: TGTGCCAGCAGTTCCGACAGGGGAAACTATGGCTACACCTTC. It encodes CASSSDRGNYGYTF.

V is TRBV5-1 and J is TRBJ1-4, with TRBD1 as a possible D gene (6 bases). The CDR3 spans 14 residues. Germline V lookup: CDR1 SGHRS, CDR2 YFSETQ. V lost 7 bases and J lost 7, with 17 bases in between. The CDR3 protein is CASSQQGMSEKLFF. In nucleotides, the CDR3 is TGCGCCAGCTCCCAACAGGGAATGAGTGAAAAACTGTTTTTT.

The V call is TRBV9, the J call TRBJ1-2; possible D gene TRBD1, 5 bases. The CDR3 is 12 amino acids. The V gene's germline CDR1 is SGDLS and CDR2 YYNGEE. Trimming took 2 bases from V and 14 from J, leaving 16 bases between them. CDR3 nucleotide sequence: TGTGCCAGCAGCGTCCGGGGGTCCCCCAGTACCTTC. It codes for CASSVRGSPSTF.

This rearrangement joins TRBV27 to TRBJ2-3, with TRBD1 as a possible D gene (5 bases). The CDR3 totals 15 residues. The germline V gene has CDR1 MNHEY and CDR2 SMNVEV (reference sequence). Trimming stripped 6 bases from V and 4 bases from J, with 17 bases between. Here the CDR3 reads CASRPNFGHADTQYF. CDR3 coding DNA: TGTGCCAGCAGACCCAATTTTGGACACGCAGATACGCAGTATTTT.

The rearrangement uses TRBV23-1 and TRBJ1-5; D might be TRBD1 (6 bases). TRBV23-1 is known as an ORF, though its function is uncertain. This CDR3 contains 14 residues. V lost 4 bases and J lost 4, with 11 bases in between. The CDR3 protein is CASSPPTGNQPQHF. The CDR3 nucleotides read TGCGCCAGCAGTCCTCCCACAGGGAATCAGCCCCAGCATTTT.

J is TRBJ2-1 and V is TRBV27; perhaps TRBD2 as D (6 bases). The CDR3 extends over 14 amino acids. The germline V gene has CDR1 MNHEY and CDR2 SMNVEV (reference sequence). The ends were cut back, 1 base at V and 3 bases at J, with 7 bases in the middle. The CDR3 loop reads CASSLLGGYNEQFF. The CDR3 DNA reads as TGTGCCAGCAGTTTATTGGGGGGCTACAATGAGCAGTTCTTC.

CDR3 nucleotides: TGTGCCAGCAGTTTAGCGTACGGTCAGCGAGGGGACACCATATATTTT. Protein: CASSLAYGQRGDTIYF. The V gene is TRBV27, the J gene TRBJ1-3; tentative D call: TRBD1 (5 bases). Trimming cost V 2 bases and J 8 bases, with 19 bases left between them. Germline-derived CDR1 and CDR2 are MNHEY and SMNVEV (reference sequence). The CDR3 has 16 amino acids.

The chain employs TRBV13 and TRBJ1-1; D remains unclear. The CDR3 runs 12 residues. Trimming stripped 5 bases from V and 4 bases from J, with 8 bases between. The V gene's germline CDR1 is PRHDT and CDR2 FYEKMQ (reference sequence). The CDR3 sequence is CASSPTGTEAFF. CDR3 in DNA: TGTGCCAGCAGCCCGACGGGCACTGAAGCTTTCTTT.